The next 22 T cell receptor beta chains were all read from a single sample in a study of blood T cell repertoires in COVID-19 (dated by TCRdb to about 2020). Libraries were constructed by the immunoSEQ multiplex PCR assay. TCRdb's version of the immuneACCESS table is confined to in-frame rearrangements and falls short of the full clone set. An unresolved V gene accounts for under half of the shortfall where checked; the remainder is of unknown origin. The sample table lists 200,000 or so clones, around 84% of them with a count of one. The ten largest clones capture 14% of the sample. Sequencing was done on a sample of peripheral blood. Every receptor here comes from a man aged 30 to 45 with active or convalescent COVID-19.

This rearrangement joins TRBV5-1 to TRBJ1-6, with TRBD1 matching over 7 bases. Germline loops: CDR1 SGHRS, CDR2 YFSETQ. The CDR3 totals 17 residues. Trimming took 2 bases from V and 9 from J; bases not matched to a gene: 14. The CDR3 DNA is TGCGCCAGCAGCTTCCTTACCCCGGGGACAGACGGTTCACCCCTCCACTTT. It yields the protein CASSFLTPGTDGSPLHF.

The chain recombines TRBV5-4 with TRBJ2-7; 10 bases are a match to TRBD2. With 5 bases clipped from V and 0 bases from J, the junction kept 8 bases outside the gene matches. This CDR3 region has 16 residues. Looked up from germline, CDR1 is SGHNT and CDR2 is YYREEE (reference sequence). The CDR3 protein is CASRRGLAESSYEQYF. The CDR3 DNA follows: TGTGCCAGCAGACGCGGACTAGCGGAAAGCTCCTACGAGCAGTACTTC.

This clone has just one count. The rearrangement uses TRBV28 and TRBJ1-3; tentatively, D is TRBD1 (6 bases). The CDR3 covers 18 residues. Germline V gene lookup returns CDR1 MDHEN and CDR2 SYDVKM. Trimming stripped 5 bases from V and 0 bases from J, with 20 bases between. The CDR3 region has the DNA TGTGCCAGCAGTCCGCCTCTGGCAGGGGTCCGCTCTGGAAACACCATATATTTT. It translates to CASSPPLAGVRSGNTIYF. Full variable domain (remainder filled in from reference TRBV28 and TRBJ1-3): DVKVTQSSRYLVKRTGEKVFLECVQDMDHENMFWYRQDPGLGLRLIYFSYDVKMKEKGDIPEGYSVSREKKERFSLILESASTNQTSMYLCASSPPLAGVRSGNTIYFGEGSWLTVV.

This clone was seen only a few times. The V gene is TRBV10-3, the J gene TRBJ2-7; the D gene is possibly TRBD2 (6 bases). CDR3 length: 17 residues. Germline loops: CDR1 ENHRY, CDR2 SYGVKD. The V end was cut by 2 bases, the J end by 2 bases, with 19 bases between. In DNA, the CDR3 is TGTGCCATCAGTGAGGTCGGGGACTCGAAGGGCGCCTACGAGCAGTACTTC. Protein: CAISEVGDSKGAYEQYF.

The chain employs TRBV6-5 and TRBJ1-1; TRBD1 matches 9 bases. V dropped 3 bases and J dropped 2; count of bases not matched to a gene: 7. From germline, CDR1 is MNHEY and CDR2 SVGAGI. The CDR3 spans 16 residues. CDR3 region: CASSYGTGSSNTEAFF. For the CDR3, the DNA is TGTGCCAGCAGTTATGGGACAGGGAGCAGCAACACTGAAGCTTTCTTT.

The CDR3 DNA reads as TGTGCCAGCGGTTTCCCGGGCAGGGTAAACACTGAAGCTTTCTTT. As protein: CASGFPGRVNTEAFF. The chain couples TRBV21-1 to TRBJ1-1; the table's D gene call, TRBD1, was not cross checked with the DNA. TRBV21-1 is marked as a pseudogene. The CDR3 has 15 residues.

The chain joins TRBV19 to TRBJ1-5, with D maybe TRBD1 (5 bases). V lost 5 bases and J lost 4, with 12 bases in between. The V gene's germline CDR1 is LNHDA and CDR2 SQIVND (reference sequence). The CDR3 runs to 14 residues. DNA for the CDR3: TGTGCCAGTAGTCCCGCGGGGGTGAATCAGCCCCAGCATTTT. It translates to CASSPAGVNQPQHF.

The genes are TRBV6-4 and TRBJ2-5; 8 bases agree with TRBD2. The junction had 11 bases not matched to a gene; V was cut back by 6 bases and J by 2 bases. Germline V CDR1 and CDR2: MRHNA, SNTAGT. The CDR3 runs to 16 residues. For the CDR3, the DNA is TGTGCCAGCAGCGCCGGGACTAGGGGCGGTCAAGAGACCCAGTACTTC. Translation: CASSAGTRGGQETQYF.

The chain combines TRBV7-2 with TRBJ2-7; 11 positions match TRBD2. Germline CDR1 is SGHTA and CDR2 is FQGNSA. The CDR3 spans 18 residues. The V gene end was trimmed by 4 bases and the J gene end by 0 bases; junction bases not matched to a gene: 11. The CDR3 DNA sequence: TGTGCCAGCAGCTATTCTCTCGGACTAGCGGGTCTCTCCTACGAGCAGTACTTC. Translation gives CASSYSLGLAGLSYEQYF.

V gene TRBV6-6 combines with J gene TRBJ1-3; 7 nucleotides align to TRBD1. The CDR3 contains 12 residues. Germline-derived CDR1 and CDR2 are MNHNY and SVGAGI (reference sequence). The V segment lost 10 bases and the J segment 0 bases; nucleotides outside the gene matches: 0. This CDR3 reads CATGGSGNTIYF. CDR3 in DNA: TGTGCCACAGGGGGCTCTGGAAACACCATATATTTT.

The chain uses TRBV3-1 (or the pseudogene TRBV3-2) and TRBJ1-3, with TRBD1 identical over 8 bases. This CDR3 contains 15 residues. Germline loops: CDR1 LGHDT, CDR2 YNNKEL (reference sequence). Trimming cost V 4 bases and J 4 bases; bases outside gene matches: 6. The CDR3: CASSRTTGGGNTIYF. The DNA for the CDR3 is TGTGCCAGCAGCCGAACTACAGGGGGGGGAAACACCATATATTTT.

In regard to this clone: Other DNA sequences in this specimen translate into the identical CDR3. The chain links TRBV3-1 (or the pseudogene TRBV3-2) to TRBJ2-5, with 7 bases matching TRBD2. The germline CDR1 and CDR2 sequences are LGHDT and YNNKEL (reference sequence). J lost 1 base, V lost 3 bases, and 8 bases had no gene match. The CDR3 loop spans 16 amino acids. In DNA form, the CDR3 reads TGTGCCAGCAGCCAGGGGGTCTCGGGGGGCCAAGAGACCCAGTACTTC. Translated, it gives CASSQGVSGGQETQYF.

This clone has just a few counts. V is TRBV18 and J is TRBJ1-1; 7 nucleotides align to TRBD1. This CDR3 spans 14 amino acids. V was clipped by 4 bases and J by 0 bases; unmatched bases: 2. Germline V gene lookup returns CDR1 KGHSH and CDR2 LQKENI. CDR3 in DNA: TGTGCCAGCTCACAGGGACAGATGAACACTGAAGCTTTCTTT. Its translation is CASSQGQMNTEAFF.

This chain links TRBV3-1 (or the pseudogene TRBV3-2) with TRBJ1-2, with D possibly being TRBD1 (6 bases). The CDR3 contains 16 residues. Deletions cut 1 base from V and 8 bases from J, with 20 bases between. Germline lookup yields CDR1 LGHDT and CDR2 YNNKEL (reference sequence). The CDR3 sequence: CASSQGSSGGAQGYTF. DNA for the CDR3: TGTGCCAGCAGCCAAGGGTCCTCCGGGGGGGCACAGGGCTACACCTTC.

The chain joins TRBV7-2 to TRBJ2-5; D is possibly TRBD2 (6 bases). The V end lost 0 bases, the J end lost 4 bases, and 12 bases lay between the germline ends. The CDR3 is made up of 15 amino acids. Germline V gene lookup returns CDR1 SGHTA and CDR2 FQGNSA. CDR3 loop: CASSLAGGFRETQYF. The CDR3 region has the DNA TGTGCCAGCAGCTTAGCGGGGGGATTTCGAGAGACCCAGTACTTC.

The V and J genes are TRBV2 and TRBJ2-5, with TRBD2 matching 7 bases. V lost 5 bases, J lost 4 bases, and 7 bases stayed unmatched. The germline gives CDR1 SNHLY, CDR2 FYNNEI. This CDR3 has 14 amino acids. CDR3 DNA sequence: TGTGCCAGCAGTCCCCTAGCGGCCTCAGAGACCCAGTACTTC. This translates into CASSPLAASETQYF.

The genes are TRBV19 and TRBJ2-1, with a tentative D call TRBD1 (6 bases). V was pared by 4 bases and J by 7 bases, with 17 bases between. This CDR3 region has 15 residues. Looked up from germline, CDR1 is LNHDA and CDR2 is SQIVND (reference sequence). In DNA form, the CDR3 reads TGTGCCAGTAGTACAAGGGACCTTAGGGGGAATGAGCAGTTCTTC. Translation: CASSTRDLRGNEQFF.

V is TRBV3-1 (or the pseudogene TRBV3-2) and J is TRBJ2-4; TRBD1 matches 7 bases. Trimming removed 4 bases from V and 10 bases from J; junction bases left unmatched: 7. Germline CDR1 LGHDT, CDR2 YNNKEL (reference sequence). The CDR3 runs 13 residues. The DNA of the CDR3 is TGTGCCAGCAGCCGAGGACAGGAGAGGATTCAGTACTTC. Residues: CASSRGQERIQYF.

The chain uses TRBV7-2 and TRBJ1-3; 7 bases are shared with TRBD1. The CDR3 has 16 amino acids. V was clipped by 5 bases and J by 0 bases; unmatched bases: 7. CDR1 and CDR2 from the germline V gene are SGHTA and FQGNSA. CDR3 DNA sequence: TGTGCCAGCAGCACCGGACAGGCGTACTCTGGAAACACCATATATTTT. This gives the protein CASSTGQAYSGNTIYF.

The chain employs TRBV4-3 and TRBJ2-7; 9 positions agree with TRBD2. CDR1 LGHNA and CDR2 YSLEER come from the germline V gene. CDR3 size: 15 residues. V trimming: 0 bases; J trimming: 3 bases; junction bases outside the gene matches: 3. The CDR3 sequence: CASSQDLAGFYEQYF. CDR3 DNA: TGCGCCAGCAGCCAAGACCTAGCGGGGTTCTACGAGCAGTACTTC.

The rearrangement joins TRBV7-2 to TRBJ1-3; D is undetermined. Germline CDR1 and CDR2: SGHTA and FQGNSA. Trimming took 5 bases from V and 2 from J, leaving 13 bases between them. The CDR3 is 15 amino acids. DNA for the CDR3: TGTGCCAGCAGCCGGAGCGCGGCGGCTGGAAACACCATATATTTT. Protein product: CASSRSAAAGNTIYF.

The chain uses TRBV5-5 and TRBJ1-1; 8 bases are shared with TRBD1. With 2 bases clipped from V and 11 bases from J, the junction kept 14 bases outside the gene matches. CDR3 length equals 15 residues. CDR1 is SGHKS and CDR2 is YYEKEE in the germline V gene (reference sequence). Here the CDR3 reads CASSLNYRTGQGAFF. The CDR3 DNA reads TGTGCCAGCAGCTTAAACTATCGGACAGGGCAAGGCGCTTTCTTT.